A single count supports the clone carrying this TCR beta chain. The data were obtained in a study of blood T cell repertoires in COVID-19. Study-wide context: T cells, B-cell-depleted T cells, or PBMCs provided the cDNA or gDNA that served as material.

CDR1 SGDLS and CDR2 YYNGEE come from the germline V gene. The CDR3 extends over 13 amino acids. The germline V and J ends were trimmed by 0 bases and 3 bases, with 6 bases remaining between them. Original data processing: Using reference gene primer amplification, nucleated cell counts were estimated. The assay was immunoSEQ multiplex PCR, and TCRdb's table has in-frame clones only and misses some. V and J calls and clone size are those listed in that table; D and trimming were worked out from the DNA. The sample lists 200,000 or so clones; about 80% were seen once. The material sequenced was peripheral blood. This clonotype was obtained from a human donor with acute or convalescent COVID-19. The donor label of this sample is uncertain. The V gene is TRBV9, the J gene TRBJ1-1; D call uncertain. The CDR3 protein is CASSVGLDTEAFF. The CDR3 coding sequence is TGTGCCAGCAGCGTAGGACTGGACACTGAAGCTTTCTTT.